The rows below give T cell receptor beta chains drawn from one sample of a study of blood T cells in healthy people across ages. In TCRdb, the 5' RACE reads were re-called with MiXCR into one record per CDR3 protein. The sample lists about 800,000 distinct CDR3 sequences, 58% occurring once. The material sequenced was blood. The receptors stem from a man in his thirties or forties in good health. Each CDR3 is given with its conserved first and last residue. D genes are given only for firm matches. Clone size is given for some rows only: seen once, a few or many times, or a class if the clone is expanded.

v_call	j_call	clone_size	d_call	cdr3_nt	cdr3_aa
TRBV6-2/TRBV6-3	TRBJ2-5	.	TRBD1	TGTGCCAGCAGTTACACCCCGACAGGGAGTCAAGAGACCCAGTACTTC	CASSYTPTGSQETQYF
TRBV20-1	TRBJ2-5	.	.	TGCAGTGCTCGCCCCGGGGGAAAAGAGACCCAGTACTTC	CSARPGGKETQYF
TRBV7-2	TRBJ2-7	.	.	TGTGCCAGCAGCTTATTCACTTACGAGCAGTACTTC	CASSLFTYEQYF
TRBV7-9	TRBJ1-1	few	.	TGTGCCAGCAGCTTTTTGGGCCCGGGCGCTGAAGCTTTCTTT	CASSFLGPGAEAFF
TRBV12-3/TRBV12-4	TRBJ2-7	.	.	TGTGCCAGCAGTTTCGAGGGTGGCTACGAGCAGTACTTC	CASSFEGGYEQYF
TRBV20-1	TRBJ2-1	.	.	TGCAGTGCTCAAGGAGCGCCCACGGAGCGCTACAATGAGCAGTTCTTC	CSAQGAPTERYNEQFF
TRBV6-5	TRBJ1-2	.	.	TGTGCCAGCAGTTACTCGAGGGGGTTCGGACTCTATGGCTACACCTTC	CASSYSRGFGLYGYTF
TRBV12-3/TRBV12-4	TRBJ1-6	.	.	TGTGCCAGCAGTTTCTTGGGGGTAGGAACCCCCCTCCACTTT	CASSFLGVGTPLHF
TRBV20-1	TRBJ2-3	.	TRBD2	TGCAGTGCTAGATCCTCCCGACTAGCGGGGAACACAGATACGCAGTATTTT	CSARSSRLAGNTDTQYF
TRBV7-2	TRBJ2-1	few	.	TGTGCCAGCAGCTTAGCGGCCCCCCCGGCCCCCTACAATGAGCAGTTCTTC	CASSLAAPPAPYNEQFF
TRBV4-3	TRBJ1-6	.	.	TGCGCCAGCAGCCAAGATGTGGGGGATTCACCCCTCCACTTT	CASSQDVGDSPLHF
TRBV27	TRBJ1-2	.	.	TGTGCCAGCAGGCCTATGTCGGGGCCTCACTCTGCTAACTATGGCTACACCTTC	CASRPMSGPHSANYGYTF
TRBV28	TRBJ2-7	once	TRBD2	TGTGCCAGCAGTTTCGCGGTAGCGGGAGCTAGCGAGCAGTACTTC	CASSFAVAGASEQYF
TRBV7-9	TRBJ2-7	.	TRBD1	TGTGCCAGCAGCCGCGGACAGGGGAAGGACGAGCAGTACTTC	CASSRGQGKDEQYF
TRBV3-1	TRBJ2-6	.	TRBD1	TGTGCCAGCAGCACCGAGACAGGGGGCATTACTGGGGCCAACGTCCTGACTTTC	CASSTETGGITGANVLTF
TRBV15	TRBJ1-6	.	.	TGTGCCACCAGCAGAGATCTTAACAGTGCCCTCCACTTT	CATSRDLNSALHF
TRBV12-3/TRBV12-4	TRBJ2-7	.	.	TGTGCCAGCAGTTCACCACAGGGAGGGGTCCTTTACAAGCAGTACTTC	CASSSPQGGVLYKQYF
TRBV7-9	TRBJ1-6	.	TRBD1	TGTGCCAGCAGCTGGGCAGGGGGGAATAATTCACCCCTCCACTTT	CASSWAGGNNSPLHF
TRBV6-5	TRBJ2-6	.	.	TGTGCCAGCAGTTACGTGGTGGGACTGACTGGGGCCAACGTCCTGACTTTC	CASSYVVGLTGANVLTF
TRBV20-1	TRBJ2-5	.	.	TGCAGTGCTAGAGATCGACCTCGGGAGACCCAGTACTTC	CSARDRPRETQYF
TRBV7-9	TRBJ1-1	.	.	TGTGCCAGCAGCTTGAACGGAAGAGAAGCTTTCTTT	CASSLNGREAFF
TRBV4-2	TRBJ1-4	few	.	TGTGCCAGCAGCCAAGACGAAAAACTGTTTTTT	CASSQDEKLFF
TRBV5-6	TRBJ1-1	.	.	TGTGCCAGCAGCTCTAAAGGGCAGCGGGGGACTGAAGCTTTCTTT	CASSSKGQRGTEAFF
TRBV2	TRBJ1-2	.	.	TGTGCCAGCAGTGACAACGGAAACTATGGCTACACCTTC	CASSDNGNYGYTF
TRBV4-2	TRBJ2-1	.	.	TGTGCCAGCAGCCAAGAATGGGCGGGATTAGTCTACAATGAGCAGTTCTTC	CASSQEWAGLVYNEQFF
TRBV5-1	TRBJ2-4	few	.	TGCGCCAGCAGCTTGGCGGACAGTTTGAGAGACATTCAGTACTTC	CASSLADSLRDIQYF
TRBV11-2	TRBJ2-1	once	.	TGTGCCAGCAGCACCGGATGGGGATTTCACAATGAGCAGTTCTTC	CASSTGWGFHNEQFF
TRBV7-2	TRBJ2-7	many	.	TGTGCCAGCAGCTTGGGACGAGCGTTTCCCTACGAGCAGTACTTC	CASSLGRAFPYEQYF
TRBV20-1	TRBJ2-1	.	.	TGCAGTGCGCACAGATCCGGCTCCTACAATGAGCAGTTCTTC	CSAHRSGSYNEQFF
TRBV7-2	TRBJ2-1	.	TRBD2	TGTGCCAGCAGCTTAGAGGGTAGGACTAGCAATGAGCAGTTCTTC	CASSLEGRTSNEQFF
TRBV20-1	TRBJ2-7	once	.	TGCAGTGCTAGTTGGGAGCGGGTGATTTTGGGCGAGCAGTACTTC	CSASWERVILGEQYF
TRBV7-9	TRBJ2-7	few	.	TGTGCCAGCAGCTCGTCGAGGAGGGACCTCTACGAGCAGTACTTC	CASSSSRRDLYEQYF